This entry features one T cell receptor (beta chain) sequence. Antigen specificity is unknown. Treatment was busulfan-fludarabine conditioning, a marrow graft, and cyclophosphamide on days +3 and +4. These data belong to a study of T cells after posttransplantation cyclophosphamide. Findings and limits, study-wide: TRB overlap between skin or GI tissue T cells and blood was limited. Later blood repertoires were often dominated by clones from the donor CD8+ memory compartment. Recipient CMV seropositivity and CMV reactivation strongly tracked TRB clonality.

Profiled with immunoSEQ multiplex PCR; TCRdb holds only in-frame clones, not every one. The sample contains 10,000 to 12,000 clones, around nine tenths of which appear only once. This TCR came from a male patient in his thirties who received an allogeneic stem cell transplant from a related donor, was CMV-positive, and had acute GVHD only. Some T cells may trace back to the graft donor. Material: CD4+ T cells sorted from PBMCs, obtained after allogeneic stem cell transplant with posttransplant cyclophosphamide.

The CDR3 DNA follows: TGTGCCAGCAGTCCCGCCGGGACAGCCACAGATACGCAGTATTTT. It codes for CASSPAGTATDTQYF. The rearrangement uses TRBV28 and TRBJ2-3; 7 nucleotides align to TRBD1. Germline loops: CDR1 MDHEN, CDR2 SYDVKM. Trimming took 5 bases from V and 2 from J; bases not matched to a gene: 7. The CDR3 covers 15 residues.